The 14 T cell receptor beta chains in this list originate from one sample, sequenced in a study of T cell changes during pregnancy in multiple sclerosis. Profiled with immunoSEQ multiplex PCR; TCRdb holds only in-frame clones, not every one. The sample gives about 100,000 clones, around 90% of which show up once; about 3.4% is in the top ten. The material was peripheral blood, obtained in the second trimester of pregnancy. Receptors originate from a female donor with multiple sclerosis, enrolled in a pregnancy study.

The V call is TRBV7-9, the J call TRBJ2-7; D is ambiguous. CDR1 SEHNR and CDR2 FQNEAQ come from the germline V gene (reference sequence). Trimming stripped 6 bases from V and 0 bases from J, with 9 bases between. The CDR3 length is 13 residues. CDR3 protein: CASSPRSSYEQYF. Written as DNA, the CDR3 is TGTGCCAGCAGTCCAAGGAGCTCCTACGAGCAGTACTTC.

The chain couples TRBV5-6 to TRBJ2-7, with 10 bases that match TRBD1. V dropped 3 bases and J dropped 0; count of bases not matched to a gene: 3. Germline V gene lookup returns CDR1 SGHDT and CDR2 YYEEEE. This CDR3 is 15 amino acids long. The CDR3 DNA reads TGTGCCAGCAGCTCAAGGACAGGGGGCTCCTACGAGCAGTACTTC. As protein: CASSSRTGGSYEQYF.

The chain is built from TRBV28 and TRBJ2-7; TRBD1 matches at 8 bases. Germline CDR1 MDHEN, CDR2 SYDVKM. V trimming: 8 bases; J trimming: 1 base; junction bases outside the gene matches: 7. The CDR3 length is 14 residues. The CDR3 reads CASGRRQGSYEQYF. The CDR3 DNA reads TGTGCCAGCGGCCGGAGACAGGGGTCCTACGAGCAGTACTTC.

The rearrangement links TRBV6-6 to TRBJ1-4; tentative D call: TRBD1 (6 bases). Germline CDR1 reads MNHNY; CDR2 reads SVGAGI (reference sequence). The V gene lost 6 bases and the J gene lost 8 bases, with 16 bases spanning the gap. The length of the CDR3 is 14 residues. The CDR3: CASRIRGGYEKLFF. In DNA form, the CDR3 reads TGTGCCAGCAGAATCAGAGGGGGATACGAAAAACTGTTTTTT.

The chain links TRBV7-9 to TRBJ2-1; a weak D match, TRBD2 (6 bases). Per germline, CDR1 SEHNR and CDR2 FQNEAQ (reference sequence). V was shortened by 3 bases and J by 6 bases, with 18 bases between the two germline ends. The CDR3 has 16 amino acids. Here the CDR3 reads CASSLVGSGLLNEQFF. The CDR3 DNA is TGTGCCAGCAGCTTGGTCGGTAGCGGTCTGCTCAATGAGCAGTTCTTC.

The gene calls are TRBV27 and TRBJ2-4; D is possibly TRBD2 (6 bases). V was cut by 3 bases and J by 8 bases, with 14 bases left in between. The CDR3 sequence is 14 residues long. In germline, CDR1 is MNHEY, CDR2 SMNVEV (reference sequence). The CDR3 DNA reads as TGTGCCAGCAGTTTTAACGGGGGTAGGGACATTCAGTACTTC. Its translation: CASSFNGGRDIQYF.

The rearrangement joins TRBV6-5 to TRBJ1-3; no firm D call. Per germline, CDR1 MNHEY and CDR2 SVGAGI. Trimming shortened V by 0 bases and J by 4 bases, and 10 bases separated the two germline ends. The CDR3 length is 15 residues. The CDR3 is CASSYSNKRGNTIYF. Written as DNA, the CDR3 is TGTGCCAGCAGTTACTCGAACAAGAGGGGAAACACCATATATTTT.

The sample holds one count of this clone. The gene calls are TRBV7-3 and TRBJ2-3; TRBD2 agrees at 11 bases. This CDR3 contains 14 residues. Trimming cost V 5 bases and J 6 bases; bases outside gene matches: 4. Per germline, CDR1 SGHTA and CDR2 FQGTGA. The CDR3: CASSRLAGTDTQYF. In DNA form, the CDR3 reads TGTGCCAGCAGCCGACTAGCGGGAACTGATACGCAGTATTTT.

The CDR3, as DNA: TGTGCCATCAATGGTGAAGAAAACAACTACGAGCAGTACTTC. Encoded protein: CAINGEENNYEQYF. The chain joins TRBV10-3 to TRBJ2-7; D not certain. The CDR3 is made up of 14 amino acids. V lost 7 bases and J 3 bases, leaving 16 bases between the germline ends. In germline, CDR1 is ENHRY, CDR2 SYGVKD.

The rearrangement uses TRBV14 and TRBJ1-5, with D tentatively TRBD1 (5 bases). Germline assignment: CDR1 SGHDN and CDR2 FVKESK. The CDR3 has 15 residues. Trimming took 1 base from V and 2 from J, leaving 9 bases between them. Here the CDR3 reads CASSQGGQGNQPQHF. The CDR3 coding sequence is TGTGCCAGCAGCCAAGGGGGCCAGGGCAATCAGCCCCAGCATTTT.

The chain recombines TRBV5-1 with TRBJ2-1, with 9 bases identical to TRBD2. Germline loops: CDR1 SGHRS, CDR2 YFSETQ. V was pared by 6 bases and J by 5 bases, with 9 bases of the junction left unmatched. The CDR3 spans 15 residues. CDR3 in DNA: TGCGCCAGCATCCGAGCTGGCGGGAGGGACAATGAGCAGTTCTTC. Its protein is CASIRAGGRDNEQFF.

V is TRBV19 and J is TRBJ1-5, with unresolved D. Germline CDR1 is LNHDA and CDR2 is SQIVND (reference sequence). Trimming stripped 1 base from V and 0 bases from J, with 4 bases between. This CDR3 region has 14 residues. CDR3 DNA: TGTGCCAGTAGTATAGTCCTTAGCAATCAGCCCCAGCATTTT. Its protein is CASSIVLSNQPQHF.

The DNA for the CDR3 is TGCGCCAGCAGCCAAGAAACATCATTCCCTCCATACGAGCAGTACTTC. Protein sequence: CASSQETSFPPYEQYF. The genes are TRBV4-1 and TRBJ2-7; the D is unclear. Germline lookup yields CDR1 MGHRA and CDR2 YSYEKL. CDR3 length: 16 residues. V dropped 0 bases and J dropped 4 bases, with 16 bases sitting between them.

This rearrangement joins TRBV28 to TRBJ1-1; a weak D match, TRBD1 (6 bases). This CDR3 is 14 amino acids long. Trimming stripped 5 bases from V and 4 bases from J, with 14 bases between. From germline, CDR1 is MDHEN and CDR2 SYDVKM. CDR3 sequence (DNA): TGTGCCAGCAGTCGAGCAGGGGCATCCACTGAAGCTTTCTTT. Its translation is CASSRAGASTEAFF.